This TCR beta chain was captured in a study of T-cell reconstitution after alpha-beta-depleted transplantation in children. This CDR3 comprises 15 residues. V shed 3 bases, J shed 3 bases, and the junction held 4 bases outside the gene matches. The germline CDR1 and CDR2 sequences are SGHRS and YFSETQ. General study findings and limits: Hyperexpanded clones declined; after one year, newly produced T cells mostly supplied diversity. In patients about two months after transplant, alpha-beta T cells reportedly arose from several hundred expanded graft clones.

Using unique molecular identifiers, the investigators prepared the TCRbeta library. TCRdb passed the PCR reads through MiXCR, listing each CDR3 protein once. The table has 500,000 to 750,000 distinct CDR3 sequences, roughly 27% seen once. About this clonotype: Its antigen is as yet unknown.

The chain is built from TRBV5-1 and TRBJ2-1, with 9 bases fitting TRBD1. The TCR originated in a boy younger than two with Wiskott-Aldrich syndrome, due to receive a stem cell transplant. The sample here was PBMCs, taken before TCRalphabeta/CD19-depleted stem cell transplant. CDR3 loop: CASSSRTGDYNEQFF. The CDR3 DNA sequence: TGCGCCAGCAGCTCTCGGACAGGGGACTACAATGAGCAGTTCTTC.